This TCR beta chain was recovered during a study of T cells after yellow fever vaccination. Study-wide results and caveats: Reappearance after the booster was seen for most primary-vaccination clones, at 96% CD4 and less than 90% CD8.

This clonotype was counted only a few times. Its antigen is unidentified. CDR3 length: 14 amino acids. Trimming pared 3 bases from V and 5 bases from J, leaving 14 bases between. CDR1 SGHAT and CDR2 FQDESV come from the germline V gene (reference sequence). TCRdb processed the 5' RACE reads anew with MiXCR; each CDR3 protein has one entry. The table lists 400,000 or so distinct CDR3 sequences, over 5% of them singletons. Sequencing was performed on PBMCs, taken 5 days after the yellow fever booster vaccination. The V gene is TRBV11-1, the J gene TRBJ2-7; D possibly corresponds to TRBD1 (6 bases). The receptor was derived from a man aged 30 to 39 who received the YFV17D yellow fever vaccine. The CDR3 loop reads CASSFTQGFDEQYF. The CDR3 bases are TGTGCCAGCAGCTTTACCCAGGGGTTCGACGAGCAGTACTTC.